Following are 5 T cell receptor beta chains from one sample sequenced in a study of blood T cell repertoires in COVID-19. Clones were sequenced by immunoSEQ multiplex PCR, and TCRdb holds only the in-frame ones, with some missing. The profile shows roughly 200,000 clones, roughly 76% of them singletons. Sample: peripheral blood. These receptors were obtained from a woman aged 45-65 years with active or convalescent COVID-19.

This clone has a single count. The rearrangement links TRBV11-2 to TRBJ1-1; TRBD1 aligns across 11 bases. V was clipped by 2 bases and J by 6 bases; unmatched bases: 11. The length of the CDR3 is 17 residues. Germline-derived CDR1 and CDR2 are SGHAT and FQNNGV. The CDR3 spells CASSLRRPDRGPAEAFF. The DNA of the CDR3 is TGTGCCAGCAGCTTAAGACGCCCGGACAGGGGGCCGGCTGAAGCTTTCTTT. Based on the CDR3 plus reference TRBV11-2 and TRBJ1-1, the full variable domain is EAGVAQSPRYKIIEKRQSVAFWCNPISGHATLYWYQQILGQGPKLLIQFQNNGVVDDSQLPKDRFSAERLKGVDSTLKIQPAKLEDSAVYLCASSLRRPDRGPAEAFFGQGTRLTVV.

V gene TRBV10-3 combines with J gene TRBJ2-5, with D tentatively TRBD1 (6 bases). Trimming left V 2 bases short and J 2 bases short, with 6 bases between. CDR3 length equals 13 residues. Germline V lookup: CDR1 ENHRY, CDR2 SYGVKD. Written as DNA, the CDR3 is TGTGCCATCAGTGAGGGACAGCAAGAGACCCAGTACTTC. Translating it yields CAISEGQQETQYF.

The J gene is TRBJ1-2, the V gene TRBV28, with a possible D match to TRBD1 (6 bases). The V gene lost 3 bases and the J gene lost 7 bases, with 15 bases spanning the gap. Germline V gene lookup returns CDR1 MDHEN and CDR2 SYDVKM. The CDR3 loop spans 14 amino acids. CDR3: CASSLGAAGGGYTF. CDR3 nucleotide sequence: TGTGCCAGCAGTTTGGGGGCGGCCGGCGGTGGCTACACCTTC.

This clone was recorded only once. The chain is built from TRBV7-9 and TRBJ2-5, with D uncertain. CDR3 length equals 14 residues. Looked up from germline, CDR1 is SEHNR and CDR2 is FQNEAQ (reference sequence). Trimming took 3 bases from V and 5 from J, leaving 13 bases between them. The CDR3, as DNA: TGTGCCAGCAGCTTGGGTGGAGTCCGGGAGACCCAGTACTTC. Translated, it gives CASSLGGVRETQYF. Filled out from reference TRBV7-9 and TRBJ2-5, the complete variable domain reads DTGVSQNPRHKITKRGQNVTFRCDPISEHNRLYWYRQTLGQGPEFLTYFQNEAQLEKSRLLSDRFSAERPKGSFSTLEIQRTEQGDSAMYLCASSLGGVRETQYFGPGTRLLVL.

This clone was observed at least ten times. This chain uses TRBV12-3 or TRBV12-4 with TRBJ1-5; D perhaps matches TRBD1 (6 bases). The CDR3 extends over 13 amino acids. Trimming removed 8 bases at V and 8 bases at J, with 16 bases between. The CDR3 here is CASAAGGGKPQHF. The DNA of the CDR3 is TGTGCCAGCGCTGCTGGGGGGGGCAAGCCCCAGCATTTT.